This TCR beta chain was profiled in a study of technical replicates of blood from several donors (dated 2017 in TCRdb). Preparation of the library involved the immunoSEQ multiplex PCR assay. TCRdb carries this immuneACCESS record with in-frame sequences only. Its versions omit some clonotypes, under half of them owing to an unresolved V gene in the studies checked, with the rest unexplained. For this sample the table gives about 82,000 clones, of which 90% to 95% were detected only once. The ten largest clones add up to about 0.4% of the sample. Turning to this clone: Its antigen is currently not known. There are no base qualities to consult, and no much larger clone falls within one base.

The CDR3 contains 16 residues, cysteine and phenylalanine counted. Here the CDR3 DNA is all that survives: 48 bases in frame from base 1. The trim is 1 base for V and 8 bases for J, with a gap of 18 bases between the germline ends. CDR1 LGHNA and CDR2 YNFKEQ are derived from the germline V gene. The rearranged chain carries TRBV4-2 and TRBJ1-5, and the D gene may be TRBD1, 6 bases matching. The sequenced sample consisted of T cells isolated from PBMCs. The clonotype was recovered from a human donor in good health. The nucleotide sequence reads TGTGCCAGCAGCCAAGTTGGATTACAGGGAAAGGAGCCCCAGCATTTT. The encoded protein is CASSQVGLQGKEPQHF.